The T cell receptor (beta chain) under discussion was sequenced for a study of T cells in localized non-small cell lung cancer. General study findings and limits: In adjacent lung appeared a median 57 of the top 100 tumor clones. The highest T cell clonality was in uninvolved adjacent lung, above tumor.

On this clone itself: The antigen is unknown.

Germline V CDR1 and CDR2: MNHNY, SVGAGI (reference sequence). V was pared by 6 bases and J by 6 bases, with 8 bases of the junction left unmatched. CDR3 size: 14 residues. Here immunoSEQ multiplex PCR was the method, and the copy in TCRdb shows in-frame clones only, minus some. This table has approximately 30,000 clones, around nine tenths appearing once. This material consisted of peripheral blood, taken before any cancer treatment. This receptor was taken from a woman between 40 and 69 years old with stage I lung adenocarcinoma. The chain links TRBV6-6 to TRBJ1-5; 7 positions agree with TRBD1. CDR3 in DNA: TGTGCCAGCAGCCGAGACAGGGTCGGTCAGCCCCAGCATTTT. Amino acids: CASSRDRVGQPQHF.